This TCR beta chain was retrieved from a study of cytomegalovirus exposure and HLA in healthy donors. The V gene end was trimmed by 2 bases and the J gene end by 4 bases; junction bases not matched to a gene: 6. Germline lookup yields CDR1 GTSNPN and CDR2 SVGIG (reference sequence). The length of the CDR3 is 14 residues. Points from the study as a whole: Analysis performed later found roughly 18,000 TCR beta sequences associated with HLA alleles at 0.05 false discovery rate.

The PCR employed 60 Vbeta primers together with 13 Jbeta primers. In the authors' workflow: Roughly 81 million unique TCR beta chains, roughly 10 million shared, were counted in a later analysis. Assay: immunoSEQ multiplex PCR; the TCRdb copy retains only in-frame clones and omits some. The V and J calls and clone size were taken over from that table, and D and trimming were inferred from the DNA. Counted here are fewer than 200,000 clones, around 84% occurring once; the ten biggest clones make up roughly 2.2%. Participants comprised healthy donors of bone marrow. Remarks on this clone: Its matching antigen is unknown.

This receptor was obtained from a man younger than 35 in good health and CMV-seropositive. What was sequenced was PBMCs. The J gene is TRBJ2-7, the V gene TRBV30, with TRBD2 matching 9 bases. CDR3 in DNA: TGTGCCTGGAGTCGCGGGGGGGCGTCTTACGAGCAGTACTTC. It codes for CAWSRGGASYEQYF.